This T cell receptor beta chain was sequenced during a study of T cell changes during pregnancy in multiple sclerosis. The CDR3 consists of 16 residues. Germline V gene sequence: CDR1 LNHNV, CDR2 YYDKDF (reference sequence). The V and J ends lost 1 base and 6 bases, in that order; junction bases with no gene match: 5. The assay was immunoSEQ multiplex PCR, and TCRdb's table has in-frame clones only and misses some. The sample has about 86,000 clones; 85% to 95% are singletons. Only one count was recorded for this clone. The rearrangement uses TRBV15 and TRBJ1-6; 8 bases line up with TRBD1. Sample: peripheral blood, taken in the first trimester of pregnancy. The sequence was collected from a female donor in good health, enrolled as a control in a pregnancy study. The CDR3 sequence is CATSRGRTGSNSPLHF. For the CDR3, the DNA is TGTGCCACCAGCAGAGGGAGGACAGGGTCTAATTCACCCCTCCACTTT.